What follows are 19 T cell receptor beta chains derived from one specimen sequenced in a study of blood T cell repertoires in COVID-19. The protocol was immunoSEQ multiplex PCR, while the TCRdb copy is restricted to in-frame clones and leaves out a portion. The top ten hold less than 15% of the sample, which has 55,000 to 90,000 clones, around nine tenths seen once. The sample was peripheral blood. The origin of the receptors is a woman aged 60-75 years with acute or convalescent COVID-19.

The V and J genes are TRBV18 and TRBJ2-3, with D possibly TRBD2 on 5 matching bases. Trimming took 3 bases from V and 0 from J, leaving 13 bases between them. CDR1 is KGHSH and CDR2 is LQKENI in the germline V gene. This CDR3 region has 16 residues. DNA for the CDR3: TGTGCCAGCTCACCCTCTAGCTTAACAAGCACAGATACGCAGTATTTT. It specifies CASSPSSLTSTDTQYF.

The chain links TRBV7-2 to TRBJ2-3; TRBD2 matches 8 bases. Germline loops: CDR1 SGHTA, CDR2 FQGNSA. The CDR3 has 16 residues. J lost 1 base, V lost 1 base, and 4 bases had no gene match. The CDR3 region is CASSLVAGGGTDTQYF. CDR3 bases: TGTGCCAGCAGCTTAGTTGCGGGGGGAGGCACAGATACGCAGTATTTT.

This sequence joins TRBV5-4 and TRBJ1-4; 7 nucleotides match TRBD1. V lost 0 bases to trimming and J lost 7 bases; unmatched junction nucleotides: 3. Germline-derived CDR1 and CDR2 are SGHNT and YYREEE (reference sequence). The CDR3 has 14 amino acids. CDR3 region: CASSLEQGSEKLFF. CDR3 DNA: TGTGCCAGCAGCTTGGAACAGGGGAGTGAAAAACTGTTTTTT.

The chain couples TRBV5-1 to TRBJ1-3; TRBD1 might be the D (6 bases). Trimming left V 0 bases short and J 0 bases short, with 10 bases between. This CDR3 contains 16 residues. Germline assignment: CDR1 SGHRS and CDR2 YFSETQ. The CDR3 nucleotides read TGCGCCAGCAGCTTGGGACAGGCGAGCTCTGGAAACACCATATATTTT. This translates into CASSLGQASSGNTIYF.

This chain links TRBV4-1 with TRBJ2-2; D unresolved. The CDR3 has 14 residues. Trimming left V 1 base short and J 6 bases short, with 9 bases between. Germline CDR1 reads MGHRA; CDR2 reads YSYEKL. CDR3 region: CASSQGYRAGELFF. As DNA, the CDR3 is TGCGCCAGCAGCCAAGGGTATCGGGCCGGGGAGCTGTTTTTT.

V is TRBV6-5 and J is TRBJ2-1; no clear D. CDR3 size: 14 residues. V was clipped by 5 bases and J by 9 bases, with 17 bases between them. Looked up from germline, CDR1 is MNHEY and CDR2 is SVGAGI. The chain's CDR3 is CASSRADERSEQFF. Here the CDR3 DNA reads TGTGCCAGCAGTCGAGCCGACGAGCGCTCTGAGCAGTTCTTC.

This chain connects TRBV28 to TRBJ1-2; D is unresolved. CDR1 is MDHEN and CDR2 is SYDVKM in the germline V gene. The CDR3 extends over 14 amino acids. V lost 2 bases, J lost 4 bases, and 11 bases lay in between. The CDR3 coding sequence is TGTGCCAGCAGTTTAACTGACGGACTCTATGGCTACACCTTC. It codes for CASSLTDGLYGYTF.

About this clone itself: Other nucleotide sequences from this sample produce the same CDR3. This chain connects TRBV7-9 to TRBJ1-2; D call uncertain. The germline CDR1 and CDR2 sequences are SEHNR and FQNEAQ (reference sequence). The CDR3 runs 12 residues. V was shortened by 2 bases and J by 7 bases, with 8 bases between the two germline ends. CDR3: CASSLTSSGYTF. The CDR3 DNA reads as TGTGCCAGCAGCTTAACTTCGAGTGGCTACACCTTC.

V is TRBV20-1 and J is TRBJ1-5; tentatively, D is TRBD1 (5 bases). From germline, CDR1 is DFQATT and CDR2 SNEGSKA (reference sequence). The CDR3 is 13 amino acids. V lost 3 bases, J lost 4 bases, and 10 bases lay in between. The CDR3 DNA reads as TGCAGTGCTAGTGGGGCAGTGAATCAGCCCCAGCATTTT. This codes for CSASGAVNQPQHF.

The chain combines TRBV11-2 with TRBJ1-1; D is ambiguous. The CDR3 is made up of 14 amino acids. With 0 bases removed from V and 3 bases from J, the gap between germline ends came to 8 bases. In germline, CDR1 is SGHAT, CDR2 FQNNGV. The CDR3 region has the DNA TGTGCCAGCAGCTTAGATCCCAGTTACACTGAAGCTTTCTTT. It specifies CASSLDPSYTEAFF.

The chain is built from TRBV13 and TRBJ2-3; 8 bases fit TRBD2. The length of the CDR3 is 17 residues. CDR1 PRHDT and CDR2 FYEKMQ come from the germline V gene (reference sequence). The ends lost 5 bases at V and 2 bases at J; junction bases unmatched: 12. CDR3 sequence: CASSPLERGPYTDTQYF. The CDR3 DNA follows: TGTGCCAGCAGCCCACTGGAGCGGGGGCCGTACACAGATACGCAGTATTTT.

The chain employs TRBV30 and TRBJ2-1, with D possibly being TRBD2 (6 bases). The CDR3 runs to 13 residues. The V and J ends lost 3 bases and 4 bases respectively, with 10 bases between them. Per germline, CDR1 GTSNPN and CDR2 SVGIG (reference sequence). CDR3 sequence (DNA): TGTGCCTGGAGAAGGACTACGTACAATGAGCAGTTCTTC. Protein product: CAWRRTTYNEQFF.

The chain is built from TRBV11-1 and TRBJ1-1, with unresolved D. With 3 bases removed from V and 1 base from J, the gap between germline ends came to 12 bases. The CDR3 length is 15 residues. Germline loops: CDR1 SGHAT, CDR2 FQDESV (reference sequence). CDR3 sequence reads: CASSFAAETNTEAFF. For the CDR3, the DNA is TGTGCCAGCAGCTTCGCGGCAGAGACGAACACTGAAGCTTTCTTT.

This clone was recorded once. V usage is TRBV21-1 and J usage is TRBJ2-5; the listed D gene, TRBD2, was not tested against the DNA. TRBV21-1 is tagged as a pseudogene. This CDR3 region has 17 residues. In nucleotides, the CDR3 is TGTGCCAGCAGCAAAGCGACTAGCGGGGGCGATGAAGAGACCCAGTACTTC. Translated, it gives CASSKATSGGDEETQYF.

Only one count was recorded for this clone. CDR3 protein: CASRLNTPFEQYF. CDR3 DNA sequence: TGTGCAAGCCGACTTAACACCCCCTTCGAGCAGTACTTC. V is TRBV6-6 and J is TRBJ2-7; D call uncertain. Per germline, CDR1 MNHNY and CDR2 SVGAGI (reference sequence). The CDR3 contains 13 residues.

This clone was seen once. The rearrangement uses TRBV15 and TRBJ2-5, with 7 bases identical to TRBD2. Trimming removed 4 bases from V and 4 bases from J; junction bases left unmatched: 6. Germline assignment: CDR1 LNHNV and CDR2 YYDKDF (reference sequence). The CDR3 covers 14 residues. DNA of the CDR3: TGTGCCACCAGCATACTAGCGTCAGGAGAGACCCAGTACTTC. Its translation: CATSILASGETQYF. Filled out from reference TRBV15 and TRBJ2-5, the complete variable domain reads DAMVIQNPRYQVTQFGKPVTLSCSQTLNHNVMYWYQQKSSQAPKLLFHYYDKDFNNEADTPDNFQSRRPNTSFCFLDIRSPGLGDTAMYLCATSILASGETQYFGPGTRLLVL.

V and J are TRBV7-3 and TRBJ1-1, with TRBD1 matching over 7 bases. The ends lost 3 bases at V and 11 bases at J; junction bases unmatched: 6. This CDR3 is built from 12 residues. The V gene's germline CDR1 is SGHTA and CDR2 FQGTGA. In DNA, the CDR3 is TGTGCCAGCAGCTTCTCCGGGACAGAGGCTTTCTTT. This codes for CASSFSGTEAFF.

CDR3 protein: CSVEDPSYGTDEQYF. The CDR3, as DNA: TGCAGCGTTGAAGATCCGTCGTATGGGACTGACGAGCAGTACTTC. The chain employs TRBV29-1 and TRBJ2-7, with a possible D match to TRBD2 (6 bases). There are 15 residues in the CDR3. Trimming stripped 0 bases from V and 5 bases from J, with 17 bases between. From germline, CDR1 is SQVTM and CDR2 ANQGSEA.

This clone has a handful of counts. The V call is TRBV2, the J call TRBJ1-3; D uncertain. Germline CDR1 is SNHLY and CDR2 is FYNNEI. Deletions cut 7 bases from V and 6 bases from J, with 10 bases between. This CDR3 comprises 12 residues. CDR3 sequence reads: CASMPGENTIYF. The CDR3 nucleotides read TGTGCCAGCATGCCCGGGGAAAACACCATATATTTT.